Sequencing of this TCR beta chain was carried out in a study of shared clonotypes between healthy human individuals. Using immunoSEQ multiplex PCR, the repertoire was profiled, and TCRdb retains in-frame clones only, with some absent. The sample holds roughly 1.5 million clones, 95% to 99% seen once. V gave up 5 bases and J gave up 0 bases, with 17 bases separating them. The length of the CDR3 is 16 residues. Germline CDR1 reads KGHSH; CDR2 reads LQKENI. V and J are TRBV18 and TRBJ2-7; a weak D match, TRBD1 (7 bases). The TCR was taken from a man aged 25-45 years in good health. Sequenced input: naive CD4+ T cells sorted from blood. The subset: CD45RA+ positively selected. The CDR3 is CASSIKSGGSSYEQYF. The CDR3 nucleotides are TGTGCCAGCTCAATTAAGTCAGGGGGGTCCTCCTACGAGCAGTACTTC.